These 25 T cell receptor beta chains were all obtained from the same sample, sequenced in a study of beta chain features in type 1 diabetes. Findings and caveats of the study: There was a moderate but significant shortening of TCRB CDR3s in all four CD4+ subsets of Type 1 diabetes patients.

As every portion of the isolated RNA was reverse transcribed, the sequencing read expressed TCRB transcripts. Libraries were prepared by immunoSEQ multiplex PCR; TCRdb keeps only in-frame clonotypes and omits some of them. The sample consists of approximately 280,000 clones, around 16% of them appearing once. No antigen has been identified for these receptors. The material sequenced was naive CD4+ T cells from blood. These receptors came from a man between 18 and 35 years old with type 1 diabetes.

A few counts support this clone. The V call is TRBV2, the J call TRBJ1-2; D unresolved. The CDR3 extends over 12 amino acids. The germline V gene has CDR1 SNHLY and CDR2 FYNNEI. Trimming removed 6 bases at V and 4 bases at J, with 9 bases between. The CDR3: CASSLTSYGYTF. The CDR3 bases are TGTGCCAGCAGCCTGACATCCTATGGCTACACCTTC.

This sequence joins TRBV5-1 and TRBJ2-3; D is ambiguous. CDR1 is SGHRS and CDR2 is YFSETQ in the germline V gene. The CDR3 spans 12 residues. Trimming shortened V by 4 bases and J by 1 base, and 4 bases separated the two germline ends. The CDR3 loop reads CASSAGTDTQYF. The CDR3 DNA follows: TGCGCCAGCAGCGCGGGCACAGATACGCAGTATTTT.

CDR3 sequence reads: CASSTAGGVNQPQHF. The CDR3 DNA reads TGTGCCAGCAGCACCGCAGGGGGTGTTAATCAGCCCCAGCATTTT. The genes are TRBV28 and TRBJ1-5; 7 bases align to TRBD1. The V gene's germline CDR1 is MDHEN and CDR2 SYDVKM. The CDR3 length is 15 residues. V was pared by 6 bases and J by 4 bases, with 9 bases of the junction left unmatched.

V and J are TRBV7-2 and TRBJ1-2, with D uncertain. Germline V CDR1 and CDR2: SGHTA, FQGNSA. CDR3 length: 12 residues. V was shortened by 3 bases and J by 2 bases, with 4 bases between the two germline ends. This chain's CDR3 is CASSFVNYGYTF. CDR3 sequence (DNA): TGTGCCAGCAGCTTCGTCAACTATGGCTACACCTTC.

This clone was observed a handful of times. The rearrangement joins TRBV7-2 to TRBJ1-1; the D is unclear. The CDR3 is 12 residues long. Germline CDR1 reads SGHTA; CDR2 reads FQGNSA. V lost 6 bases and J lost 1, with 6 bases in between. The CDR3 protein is CASSKRNTEAFF. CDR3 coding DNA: TGTGCCAGCAGTAAGCGGAACACTGAAGCTTTCTTT. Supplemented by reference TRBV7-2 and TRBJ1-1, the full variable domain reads GAGVSQSPSNKVTEKGKDVELRCDPISGHTALYWYRQSLGQGLEFLIYFQGNSAPDKSGLPSDRFSAERTGGSVSTLTIQRTQQEDSAVYLCASSKRNTEAFFGQGTRLTVV.

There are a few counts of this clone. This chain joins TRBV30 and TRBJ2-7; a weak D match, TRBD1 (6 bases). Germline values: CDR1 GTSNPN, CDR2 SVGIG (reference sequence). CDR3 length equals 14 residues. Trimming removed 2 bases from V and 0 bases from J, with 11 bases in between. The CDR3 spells CAWSIDRLSYEQYF. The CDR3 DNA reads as TGTGCCTGGAGTATTGACAGGCTCTCCTACGAGCAGTACTTC.

CDR3 nucleotide sequence: TGTGCCAGCAGTGAACTCGGGACTAGCGGTTCCTACGAGCAGTACTTC. Protein sequence: CASSELGTSGSYEQYF. The V gene is TRBV25-1, the J gene TRBJ2-7; 11 bases are shared with TRBD2. CDR3 size: 16 residues. Germline CDR1 is MGHDK and CDR2 is SYGVNS. Unmatched junction bases numbered 4, after V lost 2 bases and J lost 1 base.

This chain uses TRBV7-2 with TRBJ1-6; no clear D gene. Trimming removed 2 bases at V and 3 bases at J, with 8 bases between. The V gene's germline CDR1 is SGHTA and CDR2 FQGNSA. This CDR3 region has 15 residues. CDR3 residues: CASSLPLLYNSPLHF. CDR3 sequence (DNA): TGTGCCAGCAGCTTACCACTCCTCTATAATTCACCCCTCCACTTT.

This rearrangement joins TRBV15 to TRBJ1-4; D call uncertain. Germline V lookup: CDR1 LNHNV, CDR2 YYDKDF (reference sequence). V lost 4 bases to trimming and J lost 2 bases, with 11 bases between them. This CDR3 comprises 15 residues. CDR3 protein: CATSNSSGTNEKLFF. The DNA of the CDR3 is TGTGCCACCAGCAACAGCTCTGGGACTAATGAAAAACTGTTTTTT.

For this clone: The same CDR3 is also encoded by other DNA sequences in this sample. CDR3 sequence (DNA): TGTGCCAGCTCACCAGACAGAATCTATGGCTACACCTTC. Protein sequence: CASSPDRIYGYTF. The V and J genes are TRBV18 and TRBJ1-2, with D perhaps TRBD1 (5 bases). V lost 2 bases and J lost 4, with 8 bases in between. The length of the CDR3 is 13 residues. The germline V gene encodes CDR1 KGHSH and CDR2 LQKENI.

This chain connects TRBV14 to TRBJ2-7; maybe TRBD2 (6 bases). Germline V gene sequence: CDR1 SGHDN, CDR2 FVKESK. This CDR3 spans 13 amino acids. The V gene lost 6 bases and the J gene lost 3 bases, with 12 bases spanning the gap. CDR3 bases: TGTGCCAGCAGTTTTGCGGGGCGCTACGAGCAGTACTTC. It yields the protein CASSFAGRYEQYF.

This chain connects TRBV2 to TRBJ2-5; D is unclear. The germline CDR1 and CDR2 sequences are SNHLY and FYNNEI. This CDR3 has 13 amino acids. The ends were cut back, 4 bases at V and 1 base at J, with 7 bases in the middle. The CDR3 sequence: CASSAEIQETQYF. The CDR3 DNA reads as TGTGCCAGCAGTGCGGAGATCCAAGAGACCCAGTACTTC.

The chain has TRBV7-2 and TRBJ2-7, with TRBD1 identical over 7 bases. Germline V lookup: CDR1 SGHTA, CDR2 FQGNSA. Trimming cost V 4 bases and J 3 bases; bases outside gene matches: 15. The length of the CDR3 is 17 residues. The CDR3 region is CASSSPWTGRLIYEQYF. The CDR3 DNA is TGTGCCAGCAGCTCCCCTTGGACAGGTCGACTAATCTACGAGCAGTACTTC.

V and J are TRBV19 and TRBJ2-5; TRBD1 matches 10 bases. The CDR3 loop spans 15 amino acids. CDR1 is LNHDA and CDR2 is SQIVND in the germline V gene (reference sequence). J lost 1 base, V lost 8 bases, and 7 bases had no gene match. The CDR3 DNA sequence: TGTGCCAGTCGGACAGGGGGACGCCCCCAAGAGACCCAGTACTTC. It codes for CASRTGGRPQETQYF.

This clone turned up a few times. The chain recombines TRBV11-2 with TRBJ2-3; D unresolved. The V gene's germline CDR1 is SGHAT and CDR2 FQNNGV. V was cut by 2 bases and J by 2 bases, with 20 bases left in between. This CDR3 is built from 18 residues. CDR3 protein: CASSLRPRSLRITDTQYF. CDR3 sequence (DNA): TGTGCCAGCAGCTTACGCCCTCGGAGCCTGAGGATCACAGATACGCAGTATTTT.

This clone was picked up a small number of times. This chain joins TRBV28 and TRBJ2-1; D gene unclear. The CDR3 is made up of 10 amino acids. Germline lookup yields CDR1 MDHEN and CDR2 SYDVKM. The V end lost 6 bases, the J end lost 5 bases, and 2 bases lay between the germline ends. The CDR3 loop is CASSNNEQFF. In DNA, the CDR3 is TGTGCCAGCAGCAACAATGAGCAGTTCTTC.

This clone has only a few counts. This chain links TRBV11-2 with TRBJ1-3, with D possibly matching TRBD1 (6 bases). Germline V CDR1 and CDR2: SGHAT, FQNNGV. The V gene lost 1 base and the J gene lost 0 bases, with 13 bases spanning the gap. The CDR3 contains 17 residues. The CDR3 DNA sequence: TGTGCCAGCAGCTTAGTAGCAGGGGCGAACTCTGGAAACACCATATATTTT. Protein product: CASSLVAGANSGNTIYF.

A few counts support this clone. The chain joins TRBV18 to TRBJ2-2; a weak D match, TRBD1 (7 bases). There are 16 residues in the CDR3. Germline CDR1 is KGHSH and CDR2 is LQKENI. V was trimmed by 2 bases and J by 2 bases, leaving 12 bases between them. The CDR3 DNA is TGTGCCAGCTCACCAGCGGGACAGCCTAACACCGGGGAGCTGTTTTTT. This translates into CASSPAGQPNTGELFF.

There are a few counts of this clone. The CDR3 coding sequence is TGTGCCAGCAGCTTAGCTCGGGGGAACACTGAAGCTTTCTTT. This encodes CASSLARGNTEAFF. V is TRBV7-8 and J is TRBJ1-1; no clear D gene. Germline-derived CDR1 and CDR2 are SGHVS and FQNEAQ. The V gene lost 0 bases and the J gene lost 1 base, with 6 bases spanning the gap. This CDR3 spans 14 amino acids.

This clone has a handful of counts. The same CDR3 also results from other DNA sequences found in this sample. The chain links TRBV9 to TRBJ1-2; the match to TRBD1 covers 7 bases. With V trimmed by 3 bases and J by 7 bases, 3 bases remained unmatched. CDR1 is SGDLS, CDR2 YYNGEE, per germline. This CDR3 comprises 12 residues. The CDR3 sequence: CASSAQGGGYTF. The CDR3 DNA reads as TGTGCCAGCAGCGCCCAGGGGGGTGGCTACACCTTC.

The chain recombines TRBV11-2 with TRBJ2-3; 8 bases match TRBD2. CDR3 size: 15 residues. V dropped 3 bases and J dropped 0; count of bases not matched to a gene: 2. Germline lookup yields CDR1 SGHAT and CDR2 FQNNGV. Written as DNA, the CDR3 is TGTGCCAGCAGCTTCTCTAGCGGGAGCACAGATACGCAGTATTTT. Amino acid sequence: CASSFSSGSTDTQYF.

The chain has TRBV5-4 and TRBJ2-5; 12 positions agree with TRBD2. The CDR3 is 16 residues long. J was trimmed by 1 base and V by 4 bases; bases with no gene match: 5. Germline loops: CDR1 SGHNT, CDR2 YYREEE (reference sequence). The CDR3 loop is CASSMLAGGRQETQYF. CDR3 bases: TGTGCCAGCAGCATGCTAGCGGGGGGGCGCCAAGAGACCCAGTACTTC.

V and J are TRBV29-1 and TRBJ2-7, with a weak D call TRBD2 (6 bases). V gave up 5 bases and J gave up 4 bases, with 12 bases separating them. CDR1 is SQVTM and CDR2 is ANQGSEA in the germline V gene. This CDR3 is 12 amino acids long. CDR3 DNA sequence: TGCAGCGTTATGTCTAGCGTTTACGAGCAGTACTTC. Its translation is CSVMSSVYEQYF.

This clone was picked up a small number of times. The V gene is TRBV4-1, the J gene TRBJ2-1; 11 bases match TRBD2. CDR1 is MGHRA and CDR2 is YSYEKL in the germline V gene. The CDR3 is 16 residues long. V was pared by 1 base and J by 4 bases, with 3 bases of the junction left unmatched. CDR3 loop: CASSQVGTSGYNEQFF. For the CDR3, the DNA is TGCGCCAGCAGCCAAGTCGGGACTAGCGGATACAATGAGCAGTTCTTC.

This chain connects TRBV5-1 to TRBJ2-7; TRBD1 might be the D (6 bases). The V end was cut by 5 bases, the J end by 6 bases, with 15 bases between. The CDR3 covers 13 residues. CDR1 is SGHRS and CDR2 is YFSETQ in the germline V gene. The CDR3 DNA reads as TGCGCCAGCAGTCAAGTAGGGGGTTCCGAGCAGTACTTC. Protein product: CASSQVGGSEQYF.